The 19 T cell receptor beta chains reported below all come from one sample, sequenced in a study of OX40 agonist ivuxolimab in advanced cancers. Only in-frame clones appear in the TCRdb table, and some are missing; sequencing was by immunoSEQ multiplex PCR. In the table there are approximately 25,000 clones, roughly 87% of which are singletons. Sequenced here: CD4+ or CD8+ T cells sorted from blood, sampled in a trial of the OX40 agonist ivuxolimab. Receptors originate from an adult with an advanced solid tumor such as melanoma, head and neck, liver or kidney cancer.

This clone counts as large (0.1 to 1%). The CDR3 bases are TGCAGTGCCGATAAGCCTCAGCAGTTCTTC. Amino acids: CSADKPQQFF. The genes are TRBV20-1 and TRBJ2-1; no definite D call. CDR1 is DFQATT, CDR2 SNEGSKA, per germline (reference sequence). The CDR3 length is 10 residues. Trimming shortened V by 6 bases and J by 11 bases, and 11 bases separated the two germline ends.

The chain has TRBV27 and TRBJ1-1, with 7 bases identical to TRBD1. J gave up 7 bases and V 7 bases, and 9 bases lay outside the gene matches. CDR3 length: 13 amino acids. Germline lookup yields CDR1 MNHEY and CDR2 SMNVEV (reference sequence). The chain's CDR3 is CASTTGAGNEAFF. In DNA form, the CDR3 reads TGTGCCAGCACCACAGGGGCTGGGAATGAAGCTTTCTTT.

The chain is built from TRBV28 and TRBJ2-7, with 9 positions matching TRBD1. J was trimmed by 5 bases and V by 1 base; bases with no gene match: 9. Germline V CDR1 and CDR2: MDHEN, SYDVKM. This CDR3 is built from 16 residues. DNA for the CDR3: TGTGCCAGCAGTTTATCGACCGGGACAGGGTGGGACGAGCAGTACTTC. Translating gives CASSLSTGTGWDEQYF.

This clone was picked up one time. The chain is built from TRBV10-3 and TRBJ2-3; 10 bases match TRBD2. The trim removed 2 bases at V and 6 bases at J, leaving 5 bases unmatched. CDR3 length: 15 amino acids. In germline, CDR1 is ENHRY, CDR2 SYGVKD. The CDR3 protein is CAISESGGASDTQYF. The CDR3 region has the DNA TGTGCCATCAGTGAGAGCGGGGGGGCATCGGATACGCAGTATTTT.

The chain employs TRBV28 and TRBJ2-7; D not resolved. Trimming took off 3 bases at V and 2 bases at J, with 11 bases between the two ends. The germline V gene has CDR1 MDHEN and CDR2 SYDVKM. CDR3 length: 14 amino acids. The CDR3 loop reads CASSLVPSPYEQYF. The CDR3 coding sequence is TGTGCCAGCAGTTTGGTTCCGTCCCCCTACGAGCAGTACTTC.

The chain joins TRBV7-9 to TRBJ2-3, with TRBD1 matching over 7 bases. The CDR3 is 15 residues long. The V gene end was trimmed by 5 bases and the J gene end by 9 bases; junction bases not matched to a gene: 14. CDR1 and CDR2 (germline): SEHNR, FQNEAQ (reference sequence). This CDR3 is CASSPRVRGLGTQYF. For the CDR3, the DNA is TGTGCCAGCAGCCCCCGTGTAAGGGGGCTGGGGACGCAGTATTTT.

The chain carries TRBV27 and TRBJ2-3; 10 bases map to TRBD2. V was clipped by 6 bases and J by 4 bases; unmatched bases: 4. Germline assignment: CDR1 MNHEY and CDR2 SMNVEV (reference sequence). The CDR3 spans 14 residues. CDR3 bases: TGTGCCAGCAGACTAGCGGGGAGCCCAGATACGCAGTATTTT. Its translation: CASRLAGSPDTQYF.

J is TRBJ1-4 and V is TRBV19; D unclear. The CDR3 sequence is 11 residues long. Looked up from germline, CDR1 is LNHDA and CDR2 is SQIVND (reference sequence). The ends were cut back, 6 bases at V and 12 bases at J, with 11 bases in the middle. The CDR3 loop is CASSPGPQLFF. The CDR3 DNA follows: TGTGCCAGTAGCCCCGGCCCGCAACTGTTTTTT.

V gene TRBV27 combines with J gene TRBJ1-1; D not resolved. The ends were cut back, 0 bases at V and 1 base at J, with 12 bases in the middle. The CDR3 totals 16 residues. Germline CDR1 and CDR2: MNHEY and SMNVEV (reference sequence). The CDR3 nucleotides are TGTGCCAGCAGTTTATCCCTCCCGGTGGCGAACACTGAAGCTTTCTTT. Its protein is CASSLSLPVANTEAFF.

By sample share, this clone is medium-sized (0.01 to 0.1%). The chain combines TRBV27 with TRBJ1-5, with no clear D. Germline CDR1 is MNHEY and CDR2 is SMNVEV (reference sequence). Trimming took off 4 bases at V and 6 bases at J, with 13 bases between the two ends. The length of the CDR3 is 14 residues. CDR3 in DNA: TGTGCCAGCAGTTCATCTTCCAGGAGTCAGCCCCAGCATTTT. Its translation is CASSSSSRSQPQHF.

The V and J genes are TRBV9 and TRBJ1-3; D remains ambiguous. The CDR3 covers 16 residues. Trimming pared 3 bases from V and 2 bases from J, leaving 15 bases between. The V gene's germline CDR1 is SGDLS and CDR2 YYNGEE. CDR3 in DNA: TGTGCCAGCAGCGATGAGCTGTGGGATACTGGAAACACCATATATTTT. Translation: CASSDELWDTGNTIYF.

This clone was counted once. In DNA form, the CDR3 reads TGCGCCAGCAGCTTTCCGGGACAGGGGGGTACTGAGCAGTTCTTC. It encodes CASSFPGQGGTEQFF. The chain uses TRBV5-1 and TRBJ2-1; 11 positions match TRBD1. The germline V gene has CDR1 SGHRS and CDR2 YFSETQ. This CDR3 region has 15 residues. J gave up 9 bases and V 2 bases, and 7 bases lay outside the gene matches.

This chain links TRBV15 with TRBJ2-3, with 10 bases lining up with TRBD1. Germline CDR1 reads LNHNV; CDR2 reads YYDKDF (reference sequence). Unmatched junction bases numbered 2, after V lost 3 bases and J lost 5 bases. This CDR3 is built from 14 residues. The CDR3 DNA follows: TGTGCCACCAGCAGTGACAGGGGGCAAGATACGCAGTATTTT. Translation gives CATSSDRGQDTQYF.

J is TRBJ1-3 and V is TRBV9, with no clear D. The germline V and J ends were trimmed by 5 bases and 0 bases, with 12 bases remaining between them. Looked up from germline, CDR1 is SGDLS and CDR2 is YYNGEE. CDR3 length: 15 residues. The CDR3, as DNA: TGTGCCAGCAGTCCAGGACGGATCTCTGGAAACACCATATATTTT. Amino acids: CASSPGRISGNTIYF.

The V call is TRBV2, the J call TRBJ2-1; 9 nucleotides align to TRBD1. The CDR3 is made up of 15 amino acids. The germline gives CDR1 SNHLY, CDR2 FYNNEI. With 2 bases clipped from V and 6 bases from J, the junction kept 5 bases outside the gene matches. In DNA form, the CDR3 reads TGTGCCAGCAGTGAAACGACAGGGGGTCGCAATGAGCAGTTCTTC. Encoded protein: CASSETTGGRNEQFF.

The chain recombines TRBV29-1 with TRBJ2-3; D remains ambiguous. Germline V gene lookup returns CDR1 SQVTM and CDR2 ANQGSEA. The CDR3 covers 11 residues. The V gene lost 0 bases and the J gene lost 12 bases, with 10 bases spanning the gap. CDR3 DNA: TGCAGCGTTGAAGATCCCACCCACCAGTATTTT. Translated, it gives CSVEDPTHQYF.

Written as DNA, the CDR3 is TGTGCCAGCAGCGCGTGGGGGGGAGGCACCGGGGAGCTGTTTTTT. Protein sequence: CASSAWGGGTGELFF. The rearrangement links TRBV27 to TRBJ2-2; 7 bases match TRBD2. The germline V gene encodes CDR1 MNHEY and CDR2 SMNVEV (reference sequence). V lost 6 bases and J lost 4; bases outside the gene matches: 8. This CDR3 has 15 residues.

This clone was observed a handful of times. The chain recombines TRBV6-5 with TRBJ2-7; the D is unclear. The CDR3 is 13 amino acids. V lost 3 bases and J 2 bases, leaving 8 bases between the germline ends. Germline CDR1 reads MNHEY; CDR2 reads SVGAGI. The CDR3 sequence: CASSYGKAYEQYF. In DNA, the CDR3 is TGTGCCAGCAGTTATGGCAAAGCCTACGAGCAGTACTTC.

The V and J genes are TRBV28 and TRBJ2-3, with 8 bases that match TRBD1. Germline CDR1 reads MDHEN; CDR2 reads SYDVKM. V was pared by 7 bases and J by 3 bases, with 9 bases of the junction left unmatched. The CDR3 runs 15 residues. The CDR3 sequence: CASNLQGAKTDTQYF. In DNA, the CDR3 is TGTGCCAGCAACCTCCAGGGGGCCAAAACAGATACGCAGTATTTT. The entire variable domain, with the rest obtained from reference TRBV28 and TRBJ2-3, is as follows: DVKVTQSSRYLVKRTGEKVFLECVQDMDHENMFWYRQDPGLGLRLIYFSYDVKMKEKGDIPEGYSVSREKKERFSLILESASTNQTSMYLCASNLQGAKTDTQYFGPGTRLTVL.